The 30 T cell receptor beta chains presented below share a single source sample, sequenced in a study of blood T cell repertoires in COVID-19. The protocol was immunoSEQ multiplex PCR, while the TCRdb copy is restricted to in-frame clones and leaves out a portion. The table includes 250,000 to 400,000 clones, around 90% detected once. Sample: PBMCs or T cells enriched from blood (not recorded which). These receptors were collected from a man between 60 and 75 years old who had recovered from COVID-19.

The rearrangement links TRBV29-1 to TRBJ1-4; 9 nucleotides agree with TRBD1. Unmatched junction bases numbered 4, after V lost 3 bases and J lost 8 bases. This CDR3 contains 13 residues. The germline gives CDR1 SQVTM, CDR2 ANQGSEA. DNA of the CDR3: TGCAGCGTTGAGACAGGGGGAAGGGAAAAACTGTTTTTT. Its protein product is CSVETGGREKLFF.

This chain connects TRBV4-2 to TRBJ2-3; 8 nucleotides agree with TRBD2. Trimming took 1 base from V and 0 from J; bases not matched to a gene: 6. The CDR3 is 17 residues long. The V gene's germline CDR1 is LGHNA and CDR2 YNFKEQ. CDR3 protein: CASSQAVAGRSTDTQYF. CDR3 bases: TGTGCCAGCAGCCAAGCTGTAGCGGGGAGGAGCACAGATACGCAGTATTTT.

This clone occurred once. V and J are TRBV10-3 and TRBJ2-1; 7 bases align to TRBD2. The J segment lost 7 bases and the V segment lost 6 bases, leaving 6 bases of the junction unmatched. This CDR3 comprises 13 residues. CDR1 is ENHRY, CDR2 SYGVKD, per germline. In DNA form, the CDR3 reads TGTGCCATCAGGAGGGAGGGAATGAATGAGCAGTTCTTC. Translation gives CAIRREGMNEQFF.

The chain combines TRBV2 with TRBJ2-2; 9 nucleotides agree with TRBD1. The junction had 14 bases not matched to a gene; V was cut back by 7 bases and J by 5 bases. This CDR3 comprises 17 residues. Germline V gives CDR1 SNHLY, CDR2 FYNNEI. The CDR3 coding sequence is TGTGCCAGCACCGCCCGCCAACAGGGGGCAAGGACCGGGGAGCTGTTTTTT. Protein product: CASTARQQGARTGELFF.

CDR3 loop: CASSRTGSSNYGYTF. CDR3 coding DNA: TGTGCCAGTAGTAGGACAGGTTCGAGTAACTATGGCTACACCTTC. This rearrangement joins TRBV19 to TRBJ1-2, with 7 positions matching TRBD1. From germline, CDR1 is LNHDA and CDR2 SQIVND (reference sequence). The CDR3 totals 15 residues. After removal of 4 bases from V and 1 base from J, the junction contained 6 bases not matched to a gene.

The chain couples TRBV18 to TRBJ1-5; D is possibly TRBD1 (6 bases). Germline CDR1 reads KGHSH; CDR2 reads LQKENI. CDR3 length: 15 amino acids. The V end lost 3 bases, the J end lost 7 bases, and 16 bases lay between the germline ends. DNA of the CDR3: TGTGCCAGCTCACCGAGGGCGACGACAGGACAGCCCCAGCATTTT. Encoded protein: CASSPRATTGQPQHF.

The gene calls are TRBV18 and TRBJ2-2; the D gene is possibly TRBD1 (5 bases). From germline, CDR1 is KGHSH and CDR2 LQKENI. The CDR3 extends over 15 amino acids. V was clipped by 3 bases and J by 1 base, with 9 bases between them. The CDR3 nucleotides read TGTGCCAGCTCACCTGATGGACAGAACACCGGGGAGCTGTTTTTT. This encodes CASSPDGQNTGELFF.

The rearrangement uses TRBV11-2 and TRBJ2-1, with D perhaps matching TRBD2 (5 bases). Germline V gene lookup returns CDR1 SGHAT and CDR2 FQNNGV. The CDR3 sequence is 16 residues long. Between the trimmed V and J ends, which lost 3 bases and 6 bases, there was a span of 18 bases. In DNA form, the CDR3 reads TGTGCCAGCAGCTTTGTTCGAGCGGCGGGTTTCAATGAGCAGTTCTTC. Protein product: CASSFVRAAGFNEQFF.

This clone was picked up a small number of times. The chain uses TRBV4-3 and TRBJ2-5; D not certain. Trimming cost V 0 bases and J 5 bases, with 13 bases left between them. CDR1 is LGHNA, CDR2 YSLEER, per germline. The CDR3 spans 15 residues. The CDR3 sequence is CASSQDYSRWETQYF. The CDR3 DNA sequence: TGCGCCAGCAGCCAAGATTATTCCCGGTGGGAGACCCAGTACTTC.

The rearrangement uses TRBV2 and TRBJ1-1; no reliable D call. With 8 bases removed from V and 1 base from J, the gap between germline ends came to 11 bases. The germline CDR1 and CDR2 sequences are SNHLY and FYNNEI. The CDR3 runs 13 residues. CDR3: CASLRVWNTEAFF. The CDR3 region has the DNA TGTGCCAGCCTACGAGTCTGGAACACTGAAGCTTTCTTT.

In this sample, this clone turned up a few times. Different DNA sequences within this sample yield the same CDR3. The V gene is TRBV9, the J gene TRBJ1-5; 9 bases match TRBD1. Looked up from germline, CDR1 is SGDLS and CDR2 is YYNGEE. The CDR3 length is 15 residues. V shed 2 bases, J shed 5 bases, and the junction held 5 bases outside the gene matches. Written as DNA, the CDR3 is TGTGCCAGCAGCGTGGGAGACAGGGGGGATCAGCCCCAGCATTTT. Protein sequence: CASSVGDRGDQPQHF.

The J gene is TRBJ1-1, the V gene TRBV5-1; D may be TRBD1 (5 bases). CDR1 and CDR2 (germline): SGHRS, YFSETQ. The CDR3 runs 14 residues. The V end was cut by 3 bases, the J end by 2 bases, with 11 bases between. CDR3 nucleotides: TGCGCCAGCAGCTGGGGGGGTGGTAACACTGAAGCTTTCTTT. Its protein is CASSWGGGNTEAFF.

The chain combines TRBV7-9 with TRBJ2-1; 12 nucleotides line up with TRBD2. Germline CDR1 and CDR2: SEHNR and FQNEAQ (reference sequence). This CDR3 region has 18 residues. Unmatched junction bases numbered 7, after V lost 4 bases and J lost 0 bases. CDR3 sequence: CASSSHGLAGSSYNEQFF. CDR3 DNA: TGTGCCAGCAGCTCGCACGGACTAGCGGGGTCCTCCTACAATGAGCAGTTCTTC.

The CDR3 sequence is CASSLGGRGLYNEQFF. The CDR3 DNA sequence: TGTGCCAGCAGCTTGGGTGGTAGGGGATTATACAATGAGCAGTTCTTC. The J gene is TRBJ2-1, the V gene TRBV5-4, with D tentatively TRBD1 (5 bases). The CDR3 length is 16 residues. V lost 0 bases, J lost 4 bases, and 14 bases lay in between. Germline V gene sequence: CDR1 SGHNT, CDR2 YYREEE (reference sequence).

The genes are TRBV7-9 and TRBJ2-5; D call uncertain. Germline V gene sequence: CDR1 SEHNR, CDR2 FQNEAQ (reference sequence). The CDR3 loop spans 14 amino acids. V lost 3 bases to trimming and J lost 5 bases, with 13 bases between them. This CDR3 is CASSFGSGLETQYF. CDR3 DNA: TGTGCCAGCAGCTTTGGTTCCGGGTTGGAGACCCAGTACTTC. Using reference TRBV7-9 and TRBJ2-5 for the parts outside the CDR3, the full variable domain is DTGVSQNPRHKITKRGQNVTFRCDPISEHNRLYWYRQTLGQGPEFLTYFQNEAQLEKSRLLSDRFSAERPKGSFSTLEIQRTEQGDSAMYLCASSFGSGLETQYFGPGTRLLVL.

The chain joins TRBV5-6 to TRBJ1-2; D is possibly TRBD1 (5 bases). Germline V lookup: CDR1 SGHDT, CDR2 YYEEEE. V shed 0 bases and J shed 3 bases, with 15 bases lying between them. The CDR3 length is 16 residues. The CDR3 loop is CASSLVGDSSYYGYTF. As DNA, the CDR3 is TGTGCCAGCAGCTTGGTTGGCGACAGCAGCTACTATGGCTACACCTTC.

This clone was counted between two and nine times. V gene TRBV18 combines with J gene TRBJ2-6; D perhaps matches TRBD2 (5 bases). Trimming took 6 bases from V and 0 from J, leaving 15 bases between them. The CDR3 extends over 17 amino acids. Germline V CDR1 and CDR2: KGHSH, LQKENI. This CDR3 reads CASSQLRVISGANVLTF. CDR3 in DNA: TGTGCCAGCTCGCAACTGAGGGTTATCTCTGGGGCCAACGTCCTGACTTTC.

The chain recombines TRBV12-3 or TRBV12-4 with TRBJ2-5; maybe TRBD1 (5 bases). V was cut by 7 bases and J by 5 bases, with 11 bases left in between. The CDR3 sequence is 12 residues long. The DNA of the CDR3 is TGTGCCAGCAAAGGGGTTTTGGAGACCCAGTACTTC. Translated: CASKGVLETQYF.

This chain links TRBV5-4 with TRBJ2-7, with 8 bases identical to TRBD2. Germline CDR1 SGHNT, CDR2 YYREEE (reference sequence). The V and J ends lost 4 bases and 3 bases, in that order; junction bases with no gene match: 9. This CDR3 comprises 15 residues. The CDR3 region has the DNA TGTGCCAGCAGCCGTTTAGCGGGATTTAACTACGAGCAGTACTTC. Encoded protein: CASSRLAGFNYEQYF.

The chain links TRBV11-3 to TRBJ1-6, with 9 bases that match TRBD1. The ends lost 4 bases at V and 11 bases at J; junction bases unmatched: 3. Germline loops: CDR1 SGHNT, CDR2 YENEEA. The CDR3 covers 13 residues. CDR3 residues: CASSWGQGAPLHF. CDR3 sequence (DNA): TGTGCCAGCAGCTGGGGACAGGGAGCACCCCTCCACTTT.

This clone appeared once. The chain combines TRBV13 with TRBJ1-2; TRBD1 agrees at 8 bases. Germline V gene data show CDR1 as PRHDT and CDR2 as FYEKMQ (reference sequence). J lost 0 bases, V lost 0 bases, and 3 bases had no gene match. This CDR3 is built from 16 residues. CDR3 sequence reads: CASSLGTQGANYGYTF. The CDR3 DNA follows: TGTGCCAGCAGCTTAGGAACACAGGGGGCTAACTATGGCTACACCTTC.

This chain joins TRBV6-1 and TRBJ1-1; D may be TRBD1 (5 bases). V shed 3 bases and J shed 1 base, with 9 bases lying between them. Germline-derived CDR1 and CDR2 are MNHNS and SASEGT. CDR3 length: 14 residues. CDR3 nucleotides: TGTGCCAGCAGTGAGCGAACAGGGAACACTGAAGCTTTCTTT. Its protein is CASSERTGNTEAFF.

This chain connects TRBV11-3 to TRBJ2-1; D is unresolved. Germline lookup yields CDR1 SGHNT and CDR2 YENEEA. The CDR3 is 13 amino acids. Trimming removed 4 bases from V and 1 base from J, with 5 bases in between. CDR3 in DNA: TGTGCCAGCAGCTACCAGTCCTACAATGAGCAGTTCTTC. Protein sequence: CASSYQSYNEQFF.

The V and J genes are TRBV19 and TRBJ2-7; 7 bases map to TRBD1. J was trimmed by 3 bases and V by 5 bases; bases with no gene match: 13. This CDR3 has 16 amino acids. Germline loops: CDR1 LNHDA, CDR2 SQIVND (reference sequence). In DNA form, the CDR3 reads TGTGCCAGTAGTGCAAAACCTTCCGGGACAGTCTACGAGCAGTACTTC. Protein product: CASSAKPSGTVYEQYF.

This clone appeared once. The V and J genes are TRBV5-1 and TRBJ1-1; D is perhaps TRBD1 (6 bases). Trimming took 4 bases from V and 1 from J, leaving 17 bases between them. This CDR3 has 16 residues. Germline V CDR1 and CDR2: SGHRS, YFSETQ. The CDR3 nucleotides are TGCGCCAGCAGCCCCGGGGTGGGACAAACGAACACTGAAGCTTTCTTT. It specifies CASSPGVGQTNTEAFF.

The sample holds one count of this clone. This chain connects TRBV14 to TRBJ2-7; TRBD1 aligns across 7 bases. Germline lookup yields CDR1 SGHDN and CDR2 FVKESK. The CDR3 extends over 14 amino acids. V trimming: 4 bases; J trimming: 2 bases; junction bases outside the gene matches: 5. In nucleotides, the CDR3 is TGTGCCAGCAGCCCCCGACAGGGAACCTACGAGCAGTACTTC. This encodes CASSPRQGTYEQYF.

The chain couples TRBV6-5 to TRBJ1-5; D uncertain. The CDR3 is 13 residues long. Per germline, CDR1 MNHEY and CDR2 SVGAGI. With 6 bases removed from V and 6 bases from J, the gap between germline ends came to 12 bases. This CDR3 is CASRITVRQPQHF. As DNA, the CDR3 is TGTGCCAGCAGGATAACAGTACGTCAGCCCCAGCATTTT.

In its sample, this clone was seen a few times. The gene calls are TRBV6-2 or TRBV6-3 and TRBJ2-3, with 7 bases fitting TRBD1. CDR1 is MNHEY and CDR2 is SVGEGT in the germline V gene. J gave up 7 bases and V 1 base, and 11 bases lay outside the gene matches. The CDR3 extends over 16 amino acids. The CDR3 DNA reads TGTGCCAGCAGTTACTGGACAGGCGATAGGAAGAATACGCAGTATTTT. Encoded protein: CASSYWTGDRKNTQYF.

V gene TRBV4-3 combines with J gene TRBJ2-3; a possible D gene is TRBD1 (6 bases). There are 15 residues in the CDR3. Trimming pared 0 bases from V and 5 bases from J, leaving 12 bases between. Germline loops: CDR1 LGHNA, CDR2 YSLEER. The CDR3 DNA follows: TGCGCCAGCAGCCAAGATCACAGGGTGGTAGATACGCAGTATTTT. Translated, it gives CASSQDHRVVDTQYF.

V is TRBV10-3 and J is TRBJ1-3; D is undetermined. The length of the CDR3 is 16 residues. The germline V and J ends were trimmed by 0 bases and 5 bases, with 14 bases remaining between them. CDR1 is ENHRY and CDR2 is SYGVKD in the germline V gene. CDR3 sequence: CAISESTGRSRNTIYF. As DNA, the CDR3 is TGTGCCATCAGTGAGTCGACGGGAAGGAGTCGAAACACCATATATTTT.